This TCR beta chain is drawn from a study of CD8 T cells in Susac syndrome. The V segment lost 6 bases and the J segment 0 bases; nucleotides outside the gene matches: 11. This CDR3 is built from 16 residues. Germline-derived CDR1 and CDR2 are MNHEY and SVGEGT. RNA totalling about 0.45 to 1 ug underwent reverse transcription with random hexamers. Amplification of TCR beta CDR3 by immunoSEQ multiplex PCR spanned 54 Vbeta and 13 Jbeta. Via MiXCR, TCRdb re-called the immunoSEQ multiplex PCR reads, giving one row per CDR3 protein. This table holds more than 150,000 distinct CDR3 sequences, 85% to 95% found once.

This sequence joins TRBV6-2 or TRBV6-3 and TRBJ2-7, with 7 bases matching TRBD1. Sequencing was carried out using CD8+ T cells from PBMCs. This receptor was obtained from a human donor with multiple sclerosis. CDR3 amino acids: CASSYDRVEGSYEQYF. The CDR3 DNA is TGTGCCAGCAGCTACGACAGGGTCGAGGGCTCCTACGAGCAGTACTTC.